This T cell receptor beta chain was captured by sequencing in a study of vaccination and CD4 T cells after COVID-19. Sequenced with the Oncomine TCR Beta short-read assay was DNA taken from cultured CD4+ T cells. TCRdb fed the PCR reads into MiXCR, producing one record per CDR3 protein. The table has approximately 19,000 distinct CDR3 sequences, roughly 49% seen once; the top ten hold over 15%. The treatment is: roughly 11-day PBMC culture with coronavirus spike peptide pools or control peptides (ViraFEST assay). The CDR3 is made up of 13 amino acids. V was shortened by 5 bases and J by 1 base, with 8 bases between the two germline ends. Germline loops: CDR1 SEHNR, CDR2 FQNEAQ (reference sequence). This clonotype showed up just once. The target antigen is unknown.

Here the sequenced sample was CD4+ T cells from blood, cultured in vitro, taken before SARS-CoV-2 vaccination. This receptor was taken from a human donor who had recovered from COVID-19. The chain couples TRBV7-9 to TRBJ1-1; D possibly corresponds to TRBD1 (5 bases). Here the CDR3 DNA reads TGTGCCAGCAGCATCGACAGGAACACTGAAGCTTTCTTT. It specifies CASSIDRNTEAFF.